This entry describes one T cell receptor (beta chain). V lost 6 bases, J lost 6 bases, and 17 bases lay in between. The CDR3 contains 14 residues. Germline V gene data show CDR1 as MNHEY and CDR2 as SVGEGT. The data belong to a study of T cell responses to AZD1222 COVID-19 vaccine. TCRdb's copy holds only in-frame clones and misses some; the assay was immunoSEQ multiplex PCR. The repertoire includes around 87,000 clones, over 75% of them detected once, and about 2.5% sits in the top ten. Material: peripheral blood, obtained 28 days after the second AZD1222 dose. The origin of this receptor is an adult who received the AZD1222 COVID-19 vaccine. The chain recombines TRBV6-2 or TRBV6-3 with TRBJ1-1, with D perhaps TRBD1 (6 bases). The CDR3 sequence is CASSRGQGFAEAFF. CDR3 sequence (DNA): TGTGCCAGCAGCCGAGGGCAGGGGTTCGCTGAAGCTTTCTTT.